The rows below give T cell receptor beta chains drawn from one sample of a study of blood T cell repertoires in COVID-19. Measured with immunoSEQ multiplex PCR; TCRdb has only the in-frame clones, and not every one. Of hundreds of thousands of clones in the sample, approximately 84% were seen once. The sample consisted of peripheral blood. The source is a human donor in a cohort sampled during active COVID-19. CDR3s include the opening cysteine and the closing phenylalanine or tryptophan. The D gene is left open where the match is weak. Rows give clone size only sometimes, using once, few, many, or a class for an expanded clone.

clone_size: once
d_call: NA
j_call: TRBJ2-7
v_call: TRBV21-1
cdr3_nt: TGTGCCAGCAGCATATTGGACAGGCGCGACGAGCAGTACTTC
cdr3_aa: CASSILDRRDEQYF

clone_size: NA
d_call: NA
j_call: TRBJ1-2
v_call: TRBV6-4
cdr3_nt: TGTGCCACCCGGGAGGGTAATGGCTACACCTTC
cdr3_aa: CATREGNGYTF

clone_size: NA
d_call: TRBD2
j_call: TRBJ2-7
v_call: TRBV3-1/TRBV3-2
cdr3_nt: TGTGCCAGCAGCAAAATACCGGGACTAGATACGGTGCAGTACTTC
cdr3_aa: CASSKIPGLDTVQYF

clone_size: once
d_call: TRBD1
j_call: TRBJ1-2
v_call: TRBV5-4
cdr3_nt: TGTGCCAGCAGCTCGAAGGGACAGGGAATTACGTTCTTAGGCTACACCTTC
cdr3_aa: CASSSKGQGITFLGYTF

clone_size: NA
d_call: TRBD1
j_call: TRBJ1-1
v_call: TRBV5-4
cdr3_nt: TGTGCCAGCAGCTGGACAGGGGTGAACACTGAAGCTTTCTTT
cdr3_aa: CASSWTGVNTEAFF

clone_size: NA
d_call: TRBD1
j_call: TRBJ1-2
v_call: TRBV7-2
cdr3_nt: TGTGCCAGCAGCCCGAACCAGGGGGCGCCTTATGGCTACACCTTC
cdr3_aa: CASSPNQGAPYGYTF

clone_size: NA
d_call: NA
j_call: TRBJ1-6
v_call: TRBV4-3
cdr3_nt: TGCGCCAGCAGTCCCGAGGCAGGGTGGAATTCACCCCTCCACTTT
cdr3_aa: CASSPEAGWNSPLHF

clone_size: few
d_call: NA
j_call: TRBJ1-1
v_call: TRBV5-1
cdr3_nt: TGCGCCAGCAGCCCCAGTTCGGGGGGATTGTTGAACACTGAAGCTTTCTTT
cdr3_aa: CASSPSSGGLLNTEAFF

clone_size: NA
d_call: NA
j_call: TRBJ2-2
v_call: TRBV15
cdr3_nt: TGTGCCACCAGCAAGGGGGCTAGCGGGTTGAACACCGGGGAGCTGTTTTTT
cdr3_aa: CATSKGASGLNTGELFF

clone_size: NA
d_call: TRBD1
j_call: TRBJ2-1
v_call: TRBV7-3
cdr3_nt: TGTGCCAGCAGCCAATTTGCCGGGACAGGAATCCAGAGTGAGCAGTTCTTC
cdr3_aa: CASSQFAGTGIQSEQFF

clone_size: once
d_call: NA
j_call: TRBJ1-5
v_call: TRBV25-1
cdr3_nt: TGTGCCAGCAGTGACTTAAATTCCAATCAGCCCCAGCATTTT
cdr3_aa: CASSDLNSNQPQHF

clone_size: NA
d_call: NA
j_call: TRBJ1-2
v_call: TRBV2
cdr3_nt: TGTGCCAGCATAAGGAGTGAAGCAGGGCTAAACTATGGCTACACCTTC
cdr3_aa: CASIRSEAGLNYGYTF

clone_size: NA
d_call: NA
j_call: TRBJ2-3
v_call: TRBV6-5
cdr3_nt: TGTGCCAGCAGTTCTGGGCCCCCCAGGCAGTATTTT
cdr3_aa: CASSSGPPRQYF

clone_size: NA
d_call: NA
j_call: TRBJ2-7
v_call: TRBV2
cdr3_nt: TGTGCCAGCATCCGGGAGCCTCCTGGCGAGCAGTACTTC
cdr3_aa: CASIREPPGEQYF

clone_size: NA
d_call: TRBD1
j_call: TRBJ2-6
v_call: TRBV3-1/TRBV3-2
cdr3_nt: TGTGCCAGCAGCCGCCTGGGACAGCTCTCTGGGGCCAACGTCCTGACTTTC
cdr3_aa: CASSRLGQLSGANVLTF

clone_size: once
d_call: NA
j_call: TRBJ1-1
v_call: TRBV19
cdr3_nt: TGTGCCAGTAGTATTATGGGGGCCGCTGAAGCTTTCTTT
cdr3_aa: CASSIMGAAEAFF

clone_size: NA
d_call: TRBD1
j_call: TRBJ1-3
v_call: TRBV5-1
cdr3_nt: TGCGCCAGCAGCGGCGTCGCAGGGGGCTCTGGAAACACCATATATTTT
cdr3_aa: CASSGVAGGSGNTIYF

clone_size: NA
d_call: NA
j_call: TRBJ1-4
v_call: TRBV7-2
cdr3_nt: TGTGCCAGCAGCGGAGGGACAACTAATGAAAAACTGTTTTTT
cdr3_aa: CASSGGTTNEKLFF

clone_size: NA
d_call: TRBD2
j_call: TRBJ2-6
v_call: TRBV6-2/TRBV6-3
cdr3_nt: TGTGCCAGCAGTACGACTAGCGGGGGGGTACGCTCTGGGGCCAACGTCCTGACTTTC
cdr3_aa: CASSTTSGGVRSGANVLTF

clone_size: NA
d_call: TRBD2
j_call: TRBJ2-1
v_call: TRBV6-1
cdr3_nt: TGTGCCAGCAGTGAAAAGGGGACTATCAATGAGCAGTTCTTC
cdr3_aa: CASSEKGTINEQFF

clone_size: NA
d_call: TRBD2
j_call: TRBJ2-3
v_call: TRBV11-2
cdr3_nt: TGCGCCAGCAGCTTAGTAGGGACTACTTTCACAGATACGCAGTATTTT
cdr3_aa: CASSLVGTTFTDTQYF

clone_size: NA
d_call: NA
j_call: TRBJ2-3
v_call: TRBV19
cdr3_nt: TGTGCCAGTAGTCCCCGGGACATACCCACAGATACGCAGTATTTT
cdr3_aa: CASSPRDIPTDTQYF

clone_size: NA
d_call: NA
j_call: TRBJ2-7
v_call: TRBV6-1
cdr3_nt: TGTGCCAGCAGTGATAGGGGGGGGAGCTCCTACGAGCAGTACTTC
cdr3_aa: CASSDRGGSSYEQYF

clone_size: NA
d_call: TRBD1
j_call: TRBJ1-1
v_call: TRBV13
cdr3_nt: TGTGCCAGCAGCCTTGACAGGGCCACTGAAGCTTTCTTT
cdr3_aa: CASSLDRATEAFF

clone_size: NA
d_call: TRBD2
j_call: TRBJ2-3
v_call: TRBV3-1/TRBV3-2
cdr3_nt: TGTGCCAGCAGCCGGACTAGCGGGACTGATACGCAGTATTTT
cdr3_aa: CASSRTSGTDTQYF

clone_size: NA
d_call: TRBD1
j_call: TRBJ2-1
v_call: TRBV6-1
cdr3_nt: TGTGCCAGCAGTGAAGCAGGTACTGGACAGGGGTATGAGCAGTTCTTC
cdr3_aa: CASSEAGTGQGYEQFF

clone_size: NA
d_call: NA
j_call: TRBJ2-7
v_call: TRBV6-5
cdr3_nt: TGTGCCAGCAGTTACTCGACGAGAGGGAACTACGAGCAGTACTTC
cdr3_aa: CASSYSTRGNYEQYF

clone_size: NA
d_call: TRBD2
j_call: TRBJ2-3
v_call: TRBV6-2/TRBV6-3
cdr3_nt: TGTGCCAGCAGTGGGATAGCGGGGGGGTATGCAGATACGCAGTATTTT
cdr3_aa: CASSGIAGGYADTQYF

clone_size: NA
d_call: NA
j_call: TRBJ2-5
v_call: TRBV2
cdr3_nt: TGTGCCAGCAGTGCCCAGGGGATTGACCAAGAGACCCAGTACTTC
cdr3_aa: CASSAQGIDQETQYF